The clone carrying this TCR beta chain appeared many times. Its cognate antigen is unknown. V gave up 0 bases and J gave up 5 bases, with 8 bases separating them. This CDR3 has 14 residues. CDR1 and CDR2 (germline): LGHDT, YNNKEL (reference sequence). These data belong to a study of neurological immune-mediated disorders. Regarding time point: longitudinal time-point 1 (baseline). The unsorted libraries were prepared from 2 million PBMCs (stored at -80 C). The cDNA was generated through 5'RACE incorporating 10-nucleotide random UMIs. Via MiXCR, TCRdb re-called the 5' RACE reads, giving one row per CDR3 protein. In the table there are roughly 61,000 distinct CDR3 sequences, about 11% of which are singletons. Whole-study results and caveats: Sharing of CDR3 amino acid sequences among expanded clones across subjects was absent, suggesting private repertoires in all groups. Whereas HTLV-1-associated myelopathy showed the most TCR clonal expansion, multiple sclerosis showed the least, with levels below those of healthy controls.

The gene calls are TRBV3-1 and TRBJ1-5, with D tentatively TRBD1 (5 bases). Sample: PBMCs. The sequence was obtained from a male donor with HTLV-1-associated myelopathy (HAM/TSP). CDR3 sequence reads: CASSQEAGYQPQHF. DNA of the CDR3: TGTGCCAGCAGCCAAGAAGCAGGGTATCAGCCCCAGCATTTT.